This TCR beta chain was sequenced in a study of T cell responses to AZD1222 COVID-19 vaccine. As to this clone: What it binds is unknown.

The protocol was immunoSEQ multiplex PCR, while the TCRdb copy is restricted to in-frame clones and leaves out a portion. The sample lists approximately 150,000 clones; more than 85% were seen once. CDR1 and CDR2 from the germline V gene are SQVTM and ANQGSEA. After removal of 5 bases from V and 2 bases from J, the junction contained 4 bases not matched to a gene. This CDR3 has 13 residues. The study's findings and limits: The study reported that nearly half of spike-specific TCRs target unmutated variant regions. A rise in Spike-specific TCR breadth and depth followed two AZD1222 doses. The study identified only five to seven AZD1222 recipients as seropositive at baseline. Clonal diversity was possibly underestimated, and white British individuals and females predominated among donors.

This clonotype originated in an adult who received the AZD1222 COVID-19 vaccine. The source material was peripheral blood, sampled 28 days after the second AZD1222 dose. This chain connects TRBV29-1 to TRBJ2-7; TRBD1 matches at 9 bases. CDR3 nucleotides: TGCAGCGTTTGGGGACAGGGCGCCTACGAGCAGTACTTC. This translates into CSVWGQGAYEQYF.